These T cell receptor beta chains were read from a single sample in a study of Graves' ophthalmopathy and Graves' hyperthyroidism. One entry per CDR3 protein results from TCRdb running MiXCR on the multiplex PCR reads. In the table there are around 1.1 million distinct CDR3 sequences, about 36% of which are singletons. Sequenced sample: peripheral blood or thyroid tissue (not recorded which). These receptors came from an adult man with Graves' hyperthyroidism. Both conserved end residues are part of each CDR3. Each record gives: J gene, clone size, D gene, V gene, CDR3 DNA, CDR3 protein. A D gene is named only where the DNA matches it firmly. Part of the rows lack a size; the others show once, few, many or a class for expanded clones.

J: TRBJ2-2; size: .; D: .; V: TRBV12-3/TRBV12-4; DNA: TGTGCCAGCACCCTACGAGGACTGGCGGCCGGGGAGCTGCTTTTT; CDR3: CASTLRGLAAGELLF
J: TRBJ1-5; size: few; D: .; V: TRBV2; DNA: TGTGCCAGCACGCCGGTCGGGACGTTCCAGCCCCAGCATTTT; CDR3: CASTPVGTFQPQHF
J: TRBJ1-1; size: .; D: .; V: TRBV2; DNA: TGTGCCAGCAGTAGAGGGACTGAAGCTATCTTT; CDR3: CASSRGTEAIF
J: TRBJ2-5; size: .; D: .; V: TRBV2; DNA: TGTGCCAGCAGCCCCTTTCCGATAGAAGAGACCCAGTACTTC; CDR3: CASSPFPIEETQYF
J: TRBJ1-2; size: .; D: .; V: TRBV30; DNA: TGTGCCTGGAGTGTACGAGGGGGCTACACCTTC; CDR3: CAWSVRGGYTF
J: TRBJ2-7; size: .; D: TRBD1; V: TRBV20-1; DNA: TGCAGTGCTAGGGACAGGGGGCGAAACTACGAGCAGTACTTC; CDR3: CSARDRGRNYEQYF
J: TRBJ1-5; size: many; D: .; V: TRBV19; DNA: TGTGCCAGTAGTATTCTCCAAATCAATCAGCCCCAGCATTTT; CDR3: CASSILQINQPQHF
J: TRBJ2-6; size: many; D: TRBD1; V: TRBV7-9; DNA: TGTGCCAGCAGGGGACAGGACCACTCTGGGGCCAACGTCCTGACTTTC; CDR3: CASRGQDHSGANVLTF
J: TRBJ1-5; size: .; D: .; V: TRBV18; DNA: TGTGCCAGCTCACCGTACGCCTATAGCAATCAGCCCCAGCATTTT; CDR3: CASSPYAYSNQPQHF
J: TRBJ2-7; size: .; D: .; V: TRBV29-1; DNA: TGCAGCGTTGGCGGCAGGGTGAACGAGCAGTACTTC; CDR3: CSVGGRVNEQYF
J: TRBJ1-4; size: many; D: .; V: TRBV7-2; DNA: TGTGCCAGCAGCAGATGGGGGGGAGAAAAACTGTTTTTT; CDR3: CASSRWGGEKLFF
J: TRBJ2-7; size: .; D: .; V: TRBV19; DNA: TGTGCCAGTAGTATGGCCAGACCCACATCTGACGAGCAGTACTTC; CDR3: CASSMARPTSDEQYF
J: TRBJ2-7; size: .; D: .; V: TRBV6-2/TRBV6-3; DNA: TGTGCCAGCAATAACGGGCAGGGCTACGAGCAGTACTTC; CDR3: CASNNGQGYEQYF
J: TRBJ1-2; size: .; D: .; V: TRBV2; DNA: TGTGCCAGCAGTGAACACACTGGCTACACCTTC; CDR3: CASSEHTGYTF
J: TRBJ2-7; size: .; D: .; V: TRBV7-9; DNA: TGTGCCAGCAGCCCCCCGACGGGGTGGGACGAGCAGTACTTC; CDR3: CASSPPTGWDEQYF
J: TRBJ1-5; size: many; D: .; V: TRBV19; DNA: TGTGCCAGTAGTAGACCGCAGGGGATCAATCAGCCCCAGCATTTT; CDR3: CASSRPQGINQPQHF
J: TRBJ2-7; size: many; D: TRBD2; V: TRBV20-1; DNA: TGCAGTGCTAGTTTGACGGGAGGATCCTACGAGCAGTACTTC; CDR3: CSASLTGGSYEQYF
J: TRBJ1-4; size: many; D: .; V: TRBV7-2; DNA: TGTGCCAGCAGCTTCAGGGGTAGGGATGAAAAACTGTTTTTT; CDR3: CASSFRGRDEKLFF
J: TRBJ2-7; size: .; D: TRBD1; V: TRBV7-2; DNA: TGTGCCAGCAGCCGGGATCGACAGGGAAGTCAGCAGTACTTC; CDR3: CASSRDRQGSQQYF
J: TRBJ1-2; size: many; D: .; V: TRBV5-1; DNA: TGCGCCAGCAGCTTGGCCCCGACAGAAAGCTATGGCTACACCTTC; CDR3: CASSLAPTESYGYTF
J: TRBJ2-5; size: few; D: TRBD1; V: TRBV7-9; DNA: TGTGCCAGCAGTCCAATTGGACAGGGGGAGACCCAGTACTTC; CDR3: CASSPIGQGETQYF
J: TRBJ2-3; size: .; D: .; V: TRBV20-1; DNA: TGCAGTGCTAATGGGGGGTCAGATACGCAGTATTTT; CDR3: CSANGGSDTQYF
J: TRBJ1-2; size: many; D: .; V: TRBV7-2; DNA: TGTGCCAGCAGCTCCGCCCCGAACAGGGTCGGAACCTTC; CDR3: CASSSAPNRVGTF
J: TRBJ1-3; size: few; D: .; V: TRBV4-1; DNA: TGCGCCAGCAGCCAAGATAAATCTGGAAACACCATATATTTT; CDR3: CASSQDKSGNTIYF
J: TRBJ2-5; size: .; D: TRBD2; V: TRBV5-1; DNA: TGCGCCAGCAAGCTAGGACTAGCGGCTCCCGGGTGGGGCCAAGAGACCCAGTACTTC; CDR3: CASKLGLAAPGWGQETQYF
J: TRBJ2-5; size: few; D: .; V: TRBV11-2; DNA: TGTGCCAGCAGCTTAGATCAGGCCAGGAGGGAGACCCAGTACTTC; CDR3: CASSLDQARRETQYF
J: TRBJ1-1; size: few; D: .; V: TRBV6-5; DNA: TGTGCCAGCAGCCGAACCGGGGGCGTAGAAGCTTTCTTT; CDR3: CASSRTGGVEAFF
J: TRBJ1-1; size: .; D: .; V: TRBV14; DNA: TGTGCCAGCCCCAAGACTATGAACACTGAAGCTTTCTTT; CDR3: CASPKTMNTEAFF
J: TRBJ2-5; size: many; D: .; V: TRBV7-8; DNA: TGTGCCAGCAGCTTAGAGACGGCGGGGACCCAGTACTTC; CDR3: CASSLETAGTQYF
J: TRBJ1-2; size: many; D: .; V: TRBV7-2; DNA: TGTGCCAGCAGTCCCGCTGGAACCGCTAACTATGGCTACACCTTC; CDR3: CASSPAGTANYGYTF
J: TRBJ1-3; size: .; D: .; V: TRBV6-6; DNA: TGTGCCAGCAGTTATGACGGCTCTGGAAACACCATATATTTT; CDR3: CASSYDGSGNTIYF
J: TRBJ1-2; size: many; D: .; V: TRBV4-1; DNA: TGCGCCAGCAGCCAAGATAGTGCGTCATCCGCCCATGGCTACACCTTC; CDR3: CASSQDSASSAHGYTF
J: TRBJ1-2; size: .; D: .; V: TRBV29-1; DNA: TGCAGCTTAGAGGCAGACTATGGCTACACCTTC; CDR3: CSLEADYGYTF
J: TRBJ1-1; size: many; D: .; V: TRBV10-3; DNA: TGTGCCATCAGGGAGGGGACCAACACTGAAGCTTTCTTT; CDR3: CAIREGTNTEAFF
J: TRBJ2-2; size: many; D: .; V: TRBV29-1; DNA: TGCAGCGTGTATACCGCAACCGGGGAGCTGTTTTTT; CDR3: CSVYTATGELFF
J: TRBJ1-1; size: many; D: .; V: TRBV15; DNA: TGTGCCACCAGCGGTGTCGGGTACACTGAAGCTTTCTTT; CDR3: CATSGVGYTEAFF
J: TRBJ1-4; size: many; D: TRBD1; V: TRBV5-1; DNA: TGCGCCAGCAGCCAGTACGGGGGACAGGGCGGGGAAAAACTGTTTTTT; CDR3: CASSQYGGQGGEKLFF
J: TRBJ2-5; size: many; D: .; V: TRBV7-9; DNA: TGTGCCAGCAGCTTAGTTCGGCTAGCCCAAGAGACCCAGTACTTC; CDR3: CASSLVRLAQETQYF
J: TRBJ2-7; size: once; D: .; V: TRBV10-3; DNA: TGTGCCATCAGTAAAGGGCAGGGGAGCCTTTACGAGCAGTACTTC; CDR3: CAISKGQGSLYEQYF
J: TRBJ2-7; size: .; D: TRBD1; V: TRBV29-1; DNA: TGCAGATTTGGATGGACAGGGGCGGGAGAGCAGTACTTC; CDR3: CRFGWTGAGEQYF